This T cell receptor beta chain originates from a study of blood T cell repertoires in COVID-19 (dated by TCRdb to 2018 to 2020). Looking at the study overall: The collaborator samples originated in the United States, Italy and Spain and spanned the acute and convalescent phases of COVID-19. Where HLA class I and class II types were available, the types were taken from metadata supplied by the sample provider, not from assay-based typing. Sample metadata almost always included a de-identified subject ID, COVID-19 status, age in years and sex. Samples were obtained from the ongoing ImmuneRACE study (first 160 participants) and from 1,254 subjects provided by 6 global collaborators. A freely available public database, intended as a resource for researchers studying the immune response to SARS-CoV-2, is where the repertoires were released. The prospective study material was composed of cDNA or gDNA derived from T cells, B-cell-depleted T cells, or PBMCs. Subjects who had been exposed to COVID-19, were actively infected with it, or had recovered from it provided the deeply sampled blood TCRbeta repertoires that made up the dataset. The full study reports these points: How much clinical and demographic metadata was included differed by source and by participant, and the metadata was provided uncurated.

Each collaborating institution followed its own protocols to collect whole blood in K2EDTA tubes. Collaborator samples were shipped for TCRbeta analysis as frozen whole blood, isolated PBMCs, or DNA extracted from either sample type. The CDR3 runs 13 residues from the cysteine to the phenylalanine. The only DNA kept is the CDR3, 39 bases in frame from the first base. Trimming takes 4 bases from V and 7 bases from J, and the germline ends sit 8 bases apart. The germline V gene encodes CDR1 MGHDK and CDR2 SYGVNS. TCRbeta CDR3 regions were amplified from genomic DNA using the immunoSEQ Assay, a bias-controlled multiplex PCR. Per the authors' processing: Nucleated cell counts per sample were estimated from amplification of reference gene primers within the assay. To quantify the absolute abundance of each unique TCRbeta CDR3 rearrangement, sequence reads were collapsed and filtered. For each sample, productive Simpson clonality was calculated as the square root of Simpson's diversity index across productive rearrangements. The source is immuneACCESS, and TCRdb retained only in-frame sequences with V and J called. Part of the clones is not carried over; for the studies checked, unresolved V genes explain less than half of this, and the remainder is unexplained. Clone size and the V and J calls come from that table; the DNA yielded D and trimming. Present in this sample are 100,000 to 110,000 clones, more than 65% of which were seen just once. The ten largest clones add up to approximately 31% of the sample.

This clone was observed a handful of times. Its binding antigen is unknown. One base away there is no much larger clone; base qualities are not given. Sequencing input: peripheral blood. The receptor's source is a man between 65 and 85 years old with active or convalescent COVID-19. The chain is encoded by TRBV25-1 joined to TRBJ1-6; the D gene is unclear. CDR3 region: CASSGQKNSPLHF. DNA sequence: TGTGCCAGCAGTGGGCAGAAAAATTCACCCCTCCACTTT.